The 18 T cell receptor beta chains reported below all come from one sample, sequenced in a study of beta chain features in type 1 diabetes. Investigators reverse transcribed all isolated RNA, so they sequenced expressed TCRB transcripts. Only in-frame clones appear in the TCRdb table, and some are missing; sequencing was by immunoSEQ multiplex PCR. Among 350,000 or so clones, around 20% were seen once, and the ten largest hold about 0.044%. Sequenced material: naive CD4+ T cells from blood. These receptor sequences come from a young woman in good health.

There are a few counts of this clone. This chain connects TRBV19 to TRBJ1-1; 11 bases line up with TRBD1. Germline values: CDR1 LNHDA, CDR2 SQIVND (reference sequence). J lost 6 bases, V lost 4 bases, and 7 bases had no gene match. The CDR3 runs to 15 residues. CDR3: CASSRTGTGGPEAFF. As DNA, the CDR3 is TGTGCCAGTAGTAGGACTGGGACAGGGGGGCCTGAAGCTTTCTTT.

J is TRBJ2-1 and V is TRBV29-1, with 9 bases identical to TRBD2. Per germline, CDR1 SQVTM and CDR2 ANQGSEA. CDR3 size: 12 residues. Trimming took 4 bases from V and 12 from J; bases not matched to a gene: 7. In DNA, the CDR3 is TGCAGCGTTGCGGCGGGGGGGGTGGTGCAGTTCTTC. Its protein is CSVAAGGVVQFF.

V and J are TRBV30 and TRBJ2-2, with 7 nucleotides matching TRBD1. The germline V gene encodes CDR1 GTSNPN and CDR2 SVGIG (reference sequence). The CDR3 is made up of 20 amino acids. J lost 2 bases, V lost 2 bases, and 20 bases had no gene match. CDR3 residues: CAWSPKQGTLVYLNTGELFF. In nucleotides, the CDR3 is TGTGCCTGGAGTCCCAAACAGGGGACCCTTGTCTATCTTAACACCGGGGAGCTGTTTTTT.

The gene calls are TRBV9 and TRBJ2-5; 8 nucleotides line up with TRBD2. The CDR3 sequence is 15 residues long. Germline-derived CDR1 and CDR2 are SGDLS and YYNGEE. With 4 bases clipped from V and 5 bases from J, the junction kept 10 bases outside the gene matches. Here the CDR3 reads CASSPYGGDGETQYF. For the CDR3, the DNA is TGTGCCAGCAGCCCGTACGGGGGGGATGGGGAGACCCAGTACTTC.

Only a few counts were recorded for this clone. The chain recombines TRBV30 with TRBJ1-4; possible D gene TRBD1, 6 bases. Germline V gene lookup returns CDR1 GTSNPN and CDR2 SVGIG (reference sequence). CDR3 length equals 13 residues. The V end lost 2 bases, the J end lost 7 bases, and 11 bases lay between the germline ends. The CDR3 reads CAWSHREGEKLFF. Here the CDR3 DNA reads TGTGCCTGGAGTCACAGGGAAGGTGAAAAACTGTTTTTT. Supplemented by reference TRBV30 and TRBJ1-4, the full variable domain reads SQTIHQWPATLVQPVGSPLSLECTVEGTSNPNLYWYRQAAGRGLQLLFYSVGIGQISSEVPQNLSASRPQDRQFILSSKKLLLSDSGFYLCAWSHREGEKLFFGSGTQLSVL.

This chain joins TRBV9 and TRBJ2-7; 7 bases map to TRBD2. Unmatched junction bases numbered 7, after V lost 4 bases and J lost 3 bases. The CDR3 has 14 amino acids. The germline V gene encodes CDR1 SGDLS and CDR2 YYNGEE. CDR3 DNA sequence: TGTGCCAGCAGCCCCCGGGGGGTAAGCTACGAGCAGTACTTC. Amino acids: CASSPRGVSYEQYF.

CDR3 nucleotides: TGTGCCAGCTCACCGACGAGGGACAATCAGCCCCAGCATTTT. Protein: CASSPTRDNQPQHF. The V call is TRBV18, the J call TRBJ1-5; D unclear. Per germline, CDR1 KGHSH and CDR2 LQKENI. The CDR3 contains 14 residues. With 3 bases removed from V and 3 bases from J, the gap between germline ends came to 9 bases.

V usage is TRBV30 and J usage is TRBJ1-4; no clear D gene. Trimming removed 0 bases from V and 8 bases from J, with 10 bases in between. Germline loops: CDR1 GTSNPN, CDR2 SVGIG (reference sequence). The CDR3 loop spans 13 amino acids. CDR3 region: CAWSVYSREKLFF. In DNA form, the CDR3 reads TGTGCCTGGAGTGTTTACAGCCGGGAAAAACTGTTTTTT.

This clone turned up a few times. The gene calls are TRBV4-1 and TRBJ1-2, with 7 bases aligning to TRBD1. Looked up from germline, CDR1 is MGHRA and CDR2 is YSYEKL. Germline trimming cut 3 bases from V and 2 bases from J; bases unmatched to any gene: 9. The CDR3 is 16 residues long. CDR3 region: CASSHPNDRANYGYTF. The CDR3 coding sequence is TGCGCCAGCAGCCACCCCAATGACAGGGCCAACTATGGCTACACCTTC.

The V call is TRBV9, the J call TRBJ1-2; 7 positions match TRBD1. V trimming: 2 bases; J trimming: 5 bases; junction bases outside the gene matches: 6. Germline assignment: CDR1 SGDLS and CDR2 YYNGEE. The CDR3 has 14 residues. The chain's CDR3 is CASSVGDSLYGYTF. The CDR3 DNA follows: TGTGCCAGCAGCGTTGGGGACAGTTTATATGGCTACACCTTC.

The V call is TRBV9, the J call TRBJ1-2; D might be TRBD1 (6 bases). V lost 5 bases and J lost 8, with 19 bases in between. This CDR3 spans 14 amino acids. Germline CDR1 is SGDLS and CDR2 is YYNGEE. In DNA form, the CDR3 reads TGTGCCAGCAGTCCCGGCCAGGGGACGGACGGCTACACCTTC. Residues: CASSPGQGTDGYTF.

This clone appeared a few times. The chain employs TRBV18 and TRBJ2-1; D gene ambiguous. CDR3 size: 13 residues. V lost 0 bases, J lost 3 bases, and 3 bases lay in between. CDR1 is KGHSH, CDR2 LQKENI, per germline. CDR3 sequence (DNA): TGTGCCAGCTCACCACCCATCTACAATGAGCAGTTCTTC. It is translated as CASSPPIYNEQFF.

The chain's CDR3 is CSVATSGKETQYF. In DNA form, the CDR3 reads TGCAGCGTGGCGACTAGCGGGAAAGAGACCCAGTACTTC. The chain combines TRBV29-1 with TRBJ2-5; 11 bases line up with TRBD2. V trimming: 6 bases; J trimming: 3 bases; junction bases outside the gene matches: 3. This CDR3 has 13 residues. The germline V gene has CDR1 SQVTM and CDR2 ANQGSEA.

This clone has just a few counts. V and J are TRBV29-1 and TRBJ1-1; D gene uncertain. This CDR3 is 11 amino acids long. CDR1 and CDR2 (germline): SQVTM, ANQGSEA. Trimming removed 6 bases at V and 3 bases at J, with 8 bases between. In DNA, the CDR3 is TGCAGCGTAACTCCCGACACTGAAGCTTTCTTT. The encoded protein is CSVTPDTEAFF.

This clone has just a few counts. Other DNA sequences in the sample encode the same CDR3. The J gene is TRBJ1-1, the V gene TRBV18; possible D gene TRBD1, 5 bases. CDR1 is KGHSH, CDR2 LQKENI, per germline. V was trimmed by 4 bases and J by 6 bases, leaving 6 bases between them. The CDR3 loop spans 11 amino acids. Here the CDR3 reads CASSRDSEAFF. The CDR3, as DNA: TGTGCCAGCTCACGGGACTCTGAAGCTTTCTTT.

This clone was seen more than once but under ten times. The chain is built from TRBV7-3 and TRBJ1-3; D unclear. The CDR3 spans 14 residues. Germline assignment: CDR1 SGHTA and CDR2 FQGTGA. V was shortened by 3 bases and J by 0 bases, with 6 bases between the two germline ends. The CDR3 DNA is TGTGCCAGCAGCTTCCGGGACTCTGGAAACACCATATATTTT. Its translation: CASSFRDSGNTIYF.

This clone turned up a few times. The J gene is TRBJ2-5, the V gene TRBV6-1, with a weak D call TRBD1 (7 bases). Deletions cut 2 bases from V and 2 bases from J, with 9 bases between. CDR3 length equals 14 residues. The V gene's germline CDR1 is MNHNS and CDR2 SASEGT. The CDR3 sequence is CASSEQGGQETQYF. DNA of the CDR3: TGTGCCAGCAGTGAACAGGGGGGACAAGAGACCCAGTACTTC.

There are a few counts of this clone. The chain uses TRBV7-9 and TRBJ2-3; 13 bases fit TRBD2. This CDR3 is 19 amino acids long. Germline values: CDR1 SEHNR, CDR2 FQNEAQ (reference sequence). V lost 5 bases and J lost 4; bases outside the gene matches: 15. CDR3 in amino acids: CASSPFRRTSGSHPDTQYF. The CDR3 coding sequence is TGTGCCAGCAGCCCCTTTCGCCGGACTAGCGGGAGCCATCCAGATACGCAGTATTTT.